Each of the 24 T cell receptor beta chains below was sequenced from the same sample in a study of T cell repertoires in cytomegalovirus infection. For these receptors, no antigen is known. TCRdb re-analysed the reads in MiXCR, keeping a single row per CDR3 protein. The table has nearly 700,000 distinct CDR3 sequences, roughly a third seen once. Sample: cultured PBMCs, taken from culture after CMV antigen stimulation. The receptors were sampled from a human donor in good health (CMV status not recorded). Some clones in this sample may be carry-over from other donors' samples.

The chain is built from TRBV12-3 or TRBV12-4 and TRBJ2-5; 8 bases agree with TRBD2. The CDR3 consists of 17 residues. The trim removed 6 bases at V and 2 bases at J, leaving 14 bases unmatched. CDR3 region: CASSPGGAGLAQETQYF. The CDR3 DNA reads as TGTGCCAGCAGCCCCGGGGGGGCCGGGTTAGCACAAGAGACCCAGTACTTC.

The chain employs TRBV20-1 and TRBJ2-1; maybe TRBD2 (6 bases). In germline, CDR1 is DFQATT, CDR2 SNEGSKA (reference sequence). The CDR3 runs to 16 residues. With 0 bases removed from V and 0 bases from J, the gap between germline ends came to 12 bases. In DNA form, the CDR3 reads TGCAGTGCTAGAGAAGACCGGGACTTCTCCTACAATGAGCAGTTCTTC. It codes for CSAREDRDFSYNEQFF.

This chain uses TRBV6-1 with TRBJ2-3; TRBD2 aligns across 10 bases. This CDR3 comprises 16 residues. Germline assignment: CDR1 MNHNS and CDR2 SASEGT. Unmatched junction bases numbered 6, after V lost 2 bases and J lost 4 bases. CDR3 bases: TGTGCCAGCAGTGAACTGAGCGGGGGGGCCGCAGATACGCAGTATTTT. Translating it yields CASSELSGGAADTQYF.

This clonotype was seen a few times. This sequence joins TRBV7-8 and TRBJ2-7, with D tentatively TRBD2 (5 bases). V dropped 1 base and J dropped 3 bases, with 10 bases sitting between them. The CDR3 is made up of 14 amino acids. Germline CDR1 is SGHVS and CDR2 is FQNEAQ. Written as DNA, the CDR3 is TGTGCCAGCAGCTTAGTGCCGGGGAGCTACGAGCAGTACTTC. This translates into CASSLVPGSYEQYF.

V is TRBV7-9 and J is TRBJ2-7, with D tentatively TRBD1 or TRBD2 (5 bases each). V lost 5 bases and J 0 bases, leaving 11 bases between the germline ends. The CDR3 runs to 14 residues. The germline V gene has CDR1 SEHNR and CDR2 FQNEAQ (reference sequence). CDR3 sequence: CASSPMGTSYEQYF. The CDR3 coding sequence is TGTGCCAGCAGCCCAATGGGGACCTCCTACGAGCAGTACTTC.

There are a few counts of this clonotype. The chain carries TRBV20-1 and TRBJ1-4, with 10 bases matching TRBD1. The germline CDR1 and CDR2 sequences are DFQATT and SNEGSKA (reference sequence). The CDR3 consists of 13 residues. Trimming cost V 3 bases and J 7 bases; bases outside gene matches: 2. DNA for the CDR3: TGCAGTGCTAGTCGGGACAGGGGTGAAAAACTGTTTTTT. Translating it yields CSASRDRGEKLFF.

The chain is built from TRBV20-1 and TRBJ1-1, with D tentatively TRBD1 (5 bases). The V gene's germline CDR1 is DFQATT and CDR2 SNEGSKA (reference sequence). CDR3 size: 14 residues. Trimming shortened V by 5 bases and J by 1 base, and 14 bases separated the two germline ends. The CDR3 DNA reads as TGCAGTGCTGCCGGGGGAGGCCCGAACACTGAAGCTTTCTTT. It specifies CSAAGGGPNTEAFF.

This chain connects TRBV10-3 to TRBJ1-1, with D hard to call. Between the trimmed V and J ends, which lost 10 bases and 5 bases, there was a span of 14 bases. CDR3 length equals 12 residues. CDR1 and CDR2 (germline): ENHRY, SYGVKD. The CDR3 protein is CATREVWTEAFF. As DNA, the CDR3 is TGTGCCACTAGGGAGGTTTGGACTGAAGCTTTCTTT.

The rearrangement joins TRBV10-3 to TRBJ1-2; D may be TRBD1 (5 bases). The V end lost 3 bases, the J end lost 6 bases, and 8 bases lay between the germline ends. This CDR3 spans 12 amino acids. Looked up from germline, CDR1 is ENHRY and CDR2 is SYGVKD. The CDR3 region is CAISESQDGYTF. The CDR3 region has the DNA TGTGCCATCAGTGAATCACAGGATGGCTACACCTTC.

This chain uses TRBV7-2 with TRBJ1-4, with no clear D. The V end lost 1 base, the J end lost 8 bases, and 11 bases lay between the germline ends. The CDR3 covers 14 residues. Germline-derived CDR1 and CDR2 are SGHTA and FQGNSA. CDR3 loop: CASSLGTEREKLFF. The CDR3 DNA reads TGTGCCAGCAGCTTAGGGACTGAGCGGGAAAAACTGTTTTTT.

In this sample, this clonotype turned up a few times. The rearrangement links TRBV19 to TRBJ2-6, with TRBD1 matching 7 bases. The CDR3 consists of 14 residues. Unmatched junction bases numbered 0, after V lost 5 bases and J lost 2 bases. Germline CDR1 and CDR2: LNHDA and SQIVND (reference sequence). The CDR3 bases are TGTGCCAGTAGTCAGGGGGCTGGGGCCAACGTCCTGACTTTC. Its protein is CASSQGAGANVLTF. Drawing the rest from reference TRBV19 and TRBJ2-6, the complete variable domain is DGGITQSPKYLFRKEGQNVTLSCEQNLNHDAMYWYRQDPGQGLRLIYYSQIVNDFQKGDIAEGYSVSREKKESFPLTVTSAQKNPTAFYLCASSQGAGANVLTFGAGSRLTVL.

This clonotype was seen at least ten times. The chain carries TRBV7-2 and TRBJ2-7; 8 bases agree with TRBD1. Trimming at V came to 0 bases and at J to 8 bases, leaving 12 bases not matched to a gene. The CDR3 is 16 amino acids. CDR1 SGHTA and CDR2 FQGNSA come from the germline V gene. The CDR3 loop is CASSLALTGTGGQQYF. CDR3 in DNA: TGTGCCAGCAGCTTAGCACTAACCGGGACAGGTGGCCAGCAGTACTTC.

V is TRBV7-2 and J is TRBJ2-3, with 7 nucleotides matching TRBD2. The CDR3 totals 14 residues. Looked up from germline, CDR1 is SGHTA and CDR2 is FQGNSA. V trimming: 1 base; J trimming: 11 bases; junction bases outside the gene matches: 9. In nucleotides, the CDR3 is TGTGCCAGCAGCTTAGTGGGGGGGGGAGGGCGGCAGTATTTT. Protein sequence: CASSLVGGGGRQYF.

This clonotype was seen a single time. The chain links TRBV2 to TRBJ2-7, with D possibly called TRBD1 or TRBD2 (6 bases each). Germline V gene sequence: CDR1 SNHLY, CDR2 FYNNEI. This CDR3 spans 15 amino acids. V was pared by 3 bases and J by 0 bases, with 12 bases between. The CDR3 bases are TGTGCCAGCAGTGATGGGGGGCCTAGCTCCTACGAGCAGTACTTC. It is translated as CASSDGGPSSYEQYF.

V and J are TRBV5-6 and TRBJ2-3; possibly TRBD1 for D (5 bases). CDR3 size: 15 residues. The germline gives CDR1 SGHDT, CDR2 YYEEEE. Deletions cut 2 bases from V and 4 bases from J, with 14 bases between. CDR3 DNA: TGTGCCAGCAGCTTAGGGTACAGGATCGCAGATACGCAGTATTTT. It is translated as CASSLGYRIADTQYF.

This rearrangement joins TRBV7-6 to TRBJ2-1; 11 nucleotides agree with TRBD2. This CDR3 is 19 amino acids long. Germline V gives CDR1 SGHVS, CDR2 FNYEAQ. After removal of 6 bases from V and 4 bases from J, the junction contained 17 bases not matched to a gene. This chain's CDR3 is CASSYSGRDYRLLYNEQFF. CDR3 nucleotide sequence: TGTGCCAGCAGTTATAGCGGGAGGGATTACCGTCTTCTATACAATGAGCAGTTCTTC.

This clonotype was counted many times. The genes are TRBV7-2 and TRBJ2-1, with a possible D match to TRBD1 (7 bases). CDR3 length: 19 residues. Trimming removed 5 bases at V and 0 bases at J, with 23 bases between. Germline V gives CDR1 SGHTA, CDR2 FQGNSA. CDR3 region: CASSRKVGAGQHSYNEQFF. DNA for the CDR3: TGTGCCAGCAGCCGAAAGGTCGGGGCGGGACAGCACTCCTACAATGAGCAGTTCTTC. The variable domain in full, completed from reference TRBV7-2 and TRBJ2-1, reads GAGVSQSPSNKVTEKGKDVELRCDPISGHTALYWYRQSLGQGLEFLIYFQGNSAPDKSGLPSDRFSAERTGGSVSTLTIQRTQQEDSAVYLCASSRKVGAGQHSYNEQFFGPGTRLTVL.

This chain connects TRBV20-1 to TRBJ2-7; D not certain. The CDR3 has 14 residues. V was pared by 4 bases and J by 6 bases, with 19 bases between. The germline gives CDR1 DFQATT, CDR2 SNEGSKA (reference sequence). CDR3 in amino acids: CSAMRSGRLSEQYF. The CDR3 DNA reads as TGCAGTGCTATGCGGTCAGGACGTTTATCCGAGCAGTACTTC.

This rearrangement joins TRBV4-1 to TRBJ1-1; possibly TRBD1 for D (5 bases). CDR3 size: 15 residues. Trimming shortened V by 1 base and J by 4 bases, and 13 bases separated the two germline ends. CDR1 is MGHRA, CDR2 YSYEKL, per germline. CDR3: CASSQAFMGGTEAFF. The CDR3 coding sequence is TGCGCCAGCAGCCAAGCCTTTATGGGGGGCACTGAAGCTTTCTTT.

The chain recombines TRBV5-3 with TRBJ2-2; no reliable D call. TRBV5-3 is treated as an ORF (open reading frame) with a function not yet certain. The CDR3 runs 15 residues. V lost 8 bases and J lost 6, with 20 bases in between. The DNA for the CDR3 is TGTGCCAGCAGCCGAAGTGAGGCGGTGTCCGGGGAGCTGTTTTTT. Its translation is CASSRSEAVSGELFF.

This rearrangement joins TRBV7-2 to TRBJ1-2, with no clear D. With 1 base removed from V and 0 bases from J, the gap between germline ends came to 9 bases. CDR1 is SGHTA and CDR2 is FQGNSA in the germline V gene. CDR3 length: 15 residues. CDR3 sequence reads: CASSLGLVANYGYTF. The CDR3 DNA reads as TGTGCCAGCAGCTTAGGGCTGGTGGCTAACTATGGCTACACCTTC.

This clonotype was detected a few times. For the CDR3, the DNA is TGTGCCAGCAGCCCTCGGTGGAGAACCTACGAGCAGTACTTC. It encodes CASSPRWRTYEQYF. The chain uses TRBV7-8 and TRBJ2-7; D remains ambiguous. Germline V lookup: CDR1 SGHVS, CDR2 FQNEAQ. Trimming left V 5 bases short and J 2 bases short, with 13 bases between. The CDR3 is made up of 14 amino acids.

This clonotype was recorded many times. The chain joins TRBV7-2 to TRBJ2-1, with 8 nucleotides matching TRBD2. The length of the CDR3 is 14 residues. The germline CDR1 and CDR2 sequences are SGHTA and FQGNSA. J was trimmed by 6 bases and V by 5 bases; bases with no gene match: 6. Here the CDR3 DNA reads TGTGCCAGCAGCCGTTCCGGGACTAGCAATGAGCAGTTCTTC. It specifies CASSRSGTSNEQFF.

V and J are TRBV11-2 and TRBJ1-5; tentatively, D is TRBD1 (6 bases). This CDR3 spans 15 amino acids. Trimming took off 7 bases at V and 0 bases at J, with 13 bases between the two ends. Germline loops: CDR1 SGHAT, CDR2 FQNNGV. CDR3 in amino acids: CASIYGQHSNQPQHF. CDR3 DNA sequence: TGTGCCAGCATCTACGGACAGCATAGCAATCAGCCCCAGCATTTT. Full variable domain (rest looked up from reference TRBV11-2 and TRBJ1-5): EAGVAQSPRYKIIEKRQSVAFWCNPISGHATLYWYQQILGQGPKLLIQFQNNGVVDDSQLPKDRFSAERLKGVDSTLKIQPAKLEDSAVYLCASIYGQHSNQPQHFGDGTRLSIL.